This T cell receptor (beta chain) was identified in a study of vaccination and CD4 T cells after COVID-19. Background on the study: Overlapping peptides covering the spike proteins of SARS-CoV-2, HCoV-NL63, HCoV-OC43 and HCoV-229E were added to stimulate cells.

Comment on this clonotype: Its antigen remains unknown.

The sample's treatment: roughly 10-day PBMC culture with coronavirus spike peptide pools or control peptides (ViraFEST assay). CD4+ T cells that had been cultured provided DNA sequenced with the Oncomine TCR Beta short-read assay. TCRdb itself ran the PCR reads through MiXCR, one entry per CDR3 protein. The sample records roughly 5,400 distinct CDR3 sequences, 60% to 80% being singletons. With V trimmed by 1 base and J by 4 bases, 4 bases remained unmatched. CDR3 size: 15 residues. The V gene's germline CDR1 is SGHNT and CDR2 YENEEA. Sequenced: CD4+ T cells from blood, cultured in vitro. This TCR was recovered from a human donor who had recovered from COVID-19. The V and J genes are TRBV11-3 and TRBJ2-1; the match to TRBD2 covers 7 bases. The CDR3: CASSLAQRGYNEQFF. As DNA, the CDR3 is TGTGCCAGCAGCTTAGCCCAGCGGGGATACAATGAGCAGTTCTTC. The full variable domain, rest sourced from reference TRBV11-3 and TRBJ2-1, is EAGVVQSPRYKIIEKKQPVAFWCNPISGHNTLYWYLQNLGQGPELLIRYENEEAVDDSQLPKDRFSAERLKGVDSTLKIQPAELGDSAVYLCASSLAQRGYNEQFFGPGTRLTVL.